This T cell receptor beta chain was captured by sequencing in a study of T cells in Graves' hyperthyroidism and ophthalmopathy. The CDR3 is made up of 13 amino acids. CDR1 and CDR2 from the germline V gene are ENHRY and SYGVKD. Trimming cost V 5 bases and J 3 bases; bases outside gene matches: 2. The CDR3 regions of TCR beta were amplified from RNA transcripts. The HTBI set primed first-round TCR CDR3 RT-PCR. One entry per CDR3 protein results from TCRdb running MiXCR on the multiplex PCR reads. The table has about 610,000 distinct CDR3 sequences, approximately 14% seen once. J is TRBJ2-7 and V is TRBV10-3; 9 bases line up with TRBD1. The sequencing sample was made of blood. This TCR derives from a woman between 40 and 55 years old with Graves' ophthalmopathy. CDR3 sequence (DNA): TGTGCCATCAGTCCGACAGGGGGCTACGAGCAGTACTTC. This translates into CAISPTGGYEQYF.